This TCR beta chain was obtained from a study of CD8 T cells in ankylosing spondylitis. General study results and limits: One TCR beta motif, made up of roughly 8 highly homologous variants, appeared characteristic of ankylosing spondylitis blood. Within peripheral blood, clones linked to disease were CD8+ and relatively rare.

In the case of this clonotype: Its antigen remains unidentified.

In making TCR beta libraries, quantitative 5'-RACE with molecular barcodes was used. Via MiXCR, TCRdb re-called the 5' RACE reads, giving one row per CDR3 protein. The data contain 150,000 to 200,000 distinct CDR3 sequences, under 14% of them singletons. Germline V CDR1 and CDR2: LNHDA, SQIVND (reference sequence). V was pared by 5 bases and J by 9 bases, with 8 bases between. The CDR3 consists of 12 residues. V is TRBV19 and J is TRBJ1-6; D uncertain. This sequence originates from a male donor with ankylosing spondylitis or in good health (not recorded which). Sequencing was performed on blood, either unsorted or a sorted T cell fraction (not recorded which). DNA of the CDR3: TGTGCCAGTAGTTTCTCGGCTTCACCCCTCCACTTT. Translating gives CASSFSASPLHF.